This TCR beta chain was documented in a study of PD-L1 blockade in urothelial cancer. At the level of the study: Researchers looked at the blood 3 weeks (second dose) and 6 weeks after treatment began. A median blood sample held about 140,000 T cells and more than 80,000 unique TCRs.

The CDR3 is made up of 15 amino acids. Per germline, CDR1 MNHNS and CDR2 SASEGT. With 0 bases clipped from V and 9 bases from J, the junction kept 1 base outside the gene matches. The sample's time point: peripheral blood 6 weeks after treatment start. Urothelial carcinoma, locally advanced or metastatic, affected the patients. Libraries were prepared by immunoSEQ multiplex PCR; TCRdb keeps only in-frame clonotypes and omits some of them. The sample yields about 51,000 clones, more than 70% seen once. The receptor was derived from a man in his sixties with urothelial cancer. The starting material was PBMCs, obtained around atezolizumab (anti-PD-L1) treatment. J is TRBJ2-4 and V is TRBV6-1, with 14 bases lining up with TRBD2. The CDR3 is CASSEATSGGAIQYF. CDR3 nucleotide sequence: TGTGCCAGCAGTGAAGCGACTAGCGGGGGGGCCATTCAGTACTTC.